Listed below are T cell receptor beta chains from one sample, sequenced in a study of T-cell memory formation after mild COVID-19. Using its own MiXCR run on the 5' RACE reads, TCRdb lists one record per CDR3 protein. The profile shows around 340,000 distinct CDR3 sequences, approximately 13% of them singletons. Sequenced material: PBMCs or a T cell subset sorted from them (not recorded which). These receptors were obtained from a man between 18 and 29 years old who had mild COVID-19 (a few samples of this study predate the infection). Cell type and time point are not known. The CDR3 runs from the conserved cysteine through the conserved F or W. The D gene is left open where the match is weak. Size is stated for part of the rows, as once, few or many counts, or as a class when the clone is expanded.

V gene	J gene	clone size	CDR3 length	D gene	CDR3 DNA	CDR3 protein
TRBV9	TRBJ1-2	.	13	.	TGTGCCAGCAGCGTAGAGCCCCGAAGCGGCTACACCTTC	CASSVEPRSGYTF
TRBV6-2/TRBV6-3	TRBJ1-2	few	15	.	TGTGCCAGCAGTTACGGGAGGACAAGTAACTATGGCTACACCTTC	CASSYGRTSNYGYTF
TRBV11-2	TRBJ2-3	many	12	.	TGTGCCAGCTGCTCCGGCGGGGATACGCAGTATTTT	CASCSGGDTQYF
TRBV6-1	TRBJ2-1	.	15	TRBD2	TGTGCCAGCAGCCGAGCGGGACTAGCCCCAAATGAGCAGTTCTTC	CASSRAGLAPNEQFF
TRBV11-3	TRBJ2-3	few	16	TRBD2	TGTGCCAGCAGCTTAGATTTCCGGGGGGGAGCAGATACGCAGTATTTT	CASSLDFRGGADTQYF
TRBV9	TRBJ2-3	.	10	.	TGTGCCAGCGAAGGGGATACGCAGTATTTT	CASEGDTQYF
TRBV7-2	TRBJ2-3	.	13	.	TGTGCCAGCAGCTTCTTTAGCACAGATACGCAGTATTTT	CASSFFSTDTQYF
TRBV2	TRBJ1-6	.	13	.	TGTGCCAGCGAGGAGGGGATTAATTCACCCCTCCACTTT	CASEEGINSPLHF
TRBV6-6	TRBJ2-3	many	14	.	TGTGCCAGCAGTTACTGGACAGACACAGATACGCAGTATTTT	CASSYWTDTDTQYF
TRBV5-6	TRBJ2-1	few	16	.	TGTGCCAGCAGCTTGGAAGACAGGAATCTTGGTAATGAGCAGTTCTTC	CASSLEDRNLGNEQFF
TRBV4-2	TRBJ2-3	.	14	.	TGTGCCAGCAGCCAAGATAGTGGGGTCGGTACGCAGTATTTT	CASSQDSGVGTQYF
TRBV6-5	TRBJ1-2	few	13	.	TGTGCCAGCACCCTAGGACAGAACTATGGCTACACCTTC	CASTLGQNYGYTF
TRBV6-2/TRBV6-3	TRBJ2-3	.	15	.	TGTGCCAGCAGTACGGAGGGGCAGGGATCGGATACGCAGTATTTT	CASSTEGQGSDTQYF
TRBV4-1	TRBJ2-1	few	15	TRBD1	TGCGCCAGCAGCCAGGTCGACGACAGGGGGCGACGGGAGTTCTTC	CASSQVDDRGRREFF
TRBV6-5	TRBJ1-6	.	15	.	TGTGCCAGCAGTTCCAGCCCCGGTGGGGTCTCACCCCTCCACTTT	CASSSSPGGVSPLHF
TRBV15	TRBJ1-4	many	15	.	TGTGCCACCAGCAGAGATAAGGGCTGGGATGAAAAACTGTTTTTT	CATSRDKGWDEKLFF
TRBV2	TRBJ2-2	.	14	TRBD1	TGTGCCAGCGGGCCGGACAGGGACGCCGGGGAGCTGTTTTTT	CASGPDRDAGELFF
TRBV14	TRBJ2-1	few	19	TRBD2	TGTGCCAGCAGCCAAGATCGGAGACTAGGGGGACTAGGTCGGAATGAGCAGTTCTTC	CASSQDRRLGGLGRNEQFF
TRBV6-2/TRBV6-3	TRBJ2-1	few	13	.	TGTGCCAGCAAGGTCGACGGTTACAATGAGCAGTTCTTC	CASKVDGYNEQFF
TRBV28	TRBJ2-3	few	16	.	TGTGCCAGCAGGTTGACTATGCGCTACAGCACAGATACGCAGTATTTT	CASRLTMRYSTDTQYF
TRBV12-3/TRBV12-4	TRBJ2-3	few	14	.	TGTGCCAGCAGTTTCGGGCACGGCACAGATACGCAGTATTTT	CASSFGHGTDTQYF
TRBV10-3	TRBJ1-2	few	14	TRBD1	TGTGCCATCAGTGAGTCGACGCAGGGGGCTAGCTACACCTTC	CAISESTQGASYTF
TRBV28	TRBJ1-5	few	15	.	TGTGCCAGCAGTTTAGGAGGGATGAAAGGTCAGCCCCAGCATTTT	CASSLGGMKGQPQHF
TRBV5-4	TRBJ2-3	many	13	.	TGTGCCAGCAGCGGACCCGGCACAGATACGCAGTATTTT	CASSGPGTDTQYF
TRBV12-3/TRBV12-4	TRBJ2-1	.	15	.	TGTGCCAGCAGTTTTACAGGTAGCTCCTACAATGAGCAGTTCTTC	CASSFTGSSYNEQFF
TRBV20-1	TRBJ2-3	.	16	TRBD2	TGCAGTGCGACGGGGACTAGCGGGGGGTTCTTAGATACGCAGTATTTT	CSATGTSGGFLDTQYF
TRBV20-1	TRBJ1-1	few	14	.	TGCAGTGCTAGACACCTAGGGGGAAGCACTGAAGCTTTCTTT	CSARHLGGSTEAFF
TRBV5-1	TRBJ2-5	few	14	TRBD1	TGCGCCAGCAGCATTACAGGGGTTCAAGAGACCCAGTACTTC	CASSITGVQETQYF
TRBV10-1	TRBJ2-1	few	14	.	TGCGCCAGCAGTGGGGGGACGGCTCACAATGAGCAGTTCTTC	CASSGGTAHNEQFF
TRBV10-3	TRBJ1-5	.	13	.	TGTGCCACTACGCGGGGGGGCAATCAGCCCCAGCATTTT	CATTRGGNQPQHF
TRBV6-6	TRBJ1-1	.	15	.	TGTGCCAGCAGCCCAAAGCCGAGTGGGAGCACTGAAGCTTTCTTT	CASSPKPSGSTEAFF
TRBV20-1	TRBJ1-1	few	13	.	TGCAGTGCTAGGTCAACAGGGCACACTGAAGCTTTCTTT	CSARSTGHTEAFF
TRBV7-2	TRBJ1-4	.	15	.	TGTGCCAGCAGCCTCTACAGGGCAACTAATGAAAAACTGTTTTTT	CASSLYRATNEKLFF
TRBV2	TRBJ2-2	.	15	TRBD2	TGTGCCAGCAGTGCTAGCGGGTCTCTCACCGGGGAGCTGTTTTTT	CASSASGSLTGELFF